Shown below are 14 T cell receptor beta chains from a single sample sequenced in a study of shared clonotypes between healthy human individuals. Here immunoSEQ multiplex PCR was the method, and the copy in TCRdb shows in-frame clones only, minus some. The data contain about 1.5 million clones, 98% of them singletons. The specimen sequenced was naive CD4+ T cells sorted from blood. Subset described: CD45RA+ positively selected. These receptor sequences come from a man between 25 and 39 years old in good health.

The chain carries TRBV2 and TRBJ1-2, with D maybe TRBD1 (5 bases). V was pared by 4 bases and J by 6 bases, with 9 bases between. The CDR3 extends over 12 amino acids. Germline V gene lookup returns CDR1 SNHLY and CDR2 FYNNEI. The CDR3: CASSGGWDGYTF. The CDR3 DNA reads TGTGCCAGCAGTGGGGGGTGGGATGGCTACACCTTC.

The J gene is TRBJ1-2, the V gene TRBV5-6, with TRBD1 as a possible D gene (6 bases). The germline gives CDR1 SGHDT, CDR2 YYEEEE. This CDR3 is built from 12 residues. Deletions cut 2 bases from V and 8 bases from J, with 10 bases between. CDR3 amino acids: CASSFRGVGYTF. The CDR3 DNA reads as TGTGCCAGCAGCTTCAGGGGAGTGGGCTACACCTTC.

The chain joins TRBV6-1 to TRBJ2-4; D is perhaps TRBD2 (5 bases). V lost 2 bases to trimming and J lost 1 base, with 9 bases between them. Germline V gene lookup returns CDR1 MNHNS and CDR2 SASEGT. This CDR3 is 15 amino acids long. CDR3 protein: CASSEMERAKNIQYF. The CDR3 DNA reads TGTGCCAGCAGTGAAATGGAGCGGGCCAAAAACATTCAGTACTTC.

As DNA, the CDR3 is TGTGCCAGCTCACCGGCGGTGATAGCCAAAAACATTCAGTACTTC. It yields the protein CASSPAVIAKNIQYF. The J gene is TRBJ2-4, the V gene TRBV18; no clear D. The CDR3 is 15 amino acids. CDR1 and CDR2 from the germline V gene are KGHSH and LQKENI. The ends were cut back, 3 bases at V and 0 bases at J, with 9 bases in the middle.

Turning to this clone: Additional DNA sequences in this sample encode the identical CDR3. V usage is TRBV18 and J usage is TRBJ2-3; D not certain. Germline V gene data show CDR1 as KGHSH and CDR2 as LQKENI. The V gene lost 1 base and the J gene lost 4 bases, with 3 bases spanning the gap. The CDR3 sequence is 12 residues long. The CDR3 sequence is CASSPQSDTQYF. In nucleotides, the CDR3 is TGTGCCAGCTCACCACAATCAGATACGCAGTATTTT.

CDR3 in amino acids: CATIRGTDLLLNTGELFF. The CDR3 DNA reads as TGTGCCACCATCCGGGGGACAGATTTATTATTAAACACCGGGGAGCTGTTTTTT. V is TRBV27 and J is TRBJ2-2; D possibly corresponds to TRBD1 (7 bases). The CDR3 sequence is 18 residues long. CDR1 is MNHEY and CDR2 is SMNVEV in the germline V gene (reference sequence). V lost 10 bases and J 2 bases, leaving 26 bases between the germline ends.

The CDR3 sequence is CASSPAAGGRYYGYTF. CDR3 sequence (DNA): TGTGCCAGCAGTCCAGCCGCCGGCGGGCGCTATTATGGCTACACCTTC. The genes are TRBV11-2 and TRBJ1-2; the D is unclear. Germline-derived CDR1 and CDR2 are SGHAT and FQNNGV. CDR3 size: 16 residues. The V end was cut by 6 bases, the J end by 5 bases, with 22 bases between.

This chain uses TRBV5-1 with TRBJ2-1; no definite D call. The V end lost 0 bases, the J end lost 0 bases, and 7 bases lay between the germline ends. Per germline, CDR1 SGHRS and CDR2 YFSETQ. The CDR3 totals 15 residues. This CDR3 reads CASSLVESSYNEQFF. CDR3 coding DNA: TGCGCCAGCAGCTTGGTCGAAAGCTCCTACAATGAGCAGTTCTTC. The full variable domain, rest sourced from reference TRBV5-1 and TRBJ2-1, is KAGVTQTPRYLIKTRGQQVTLSCSPISGHRSVSWYQQTPGQGLQFLFEYFSETQRNKGNFPGRFSGRQFSNSRSEMNVSTLELGDSALYLCASSLVESSYNEQFFGPGTRLTVL.

This chain joins TRBV18 and TRBJ2-7; 7 bases are shared with TRBD1. This CDR3 region has 14 residues. J was trimmed by 5 bases and V by 4 bases; bases with no gene match: 8. In germline, CDR1 is KGHSH, CDR2 LQKENI. CDR3 nucleotides: TGTGCCAGCTCACTCAAGACAGGGACCCACGAGCAGTACTTC. As protein: CASSLKTGTHEQYF.

As concerns this clone: Other DNA sequences from this sample encode an identical CDR3 as well. The rearrangement links TRBV6-6 to TRBJ1-1; D call uncertain. CDR3 length equals 13 residues. The germline V gene encodes CDR1 MNHNY and CDR2 SVGAGI (reference sequence). V was shortened by 0 bases and J by 4 bases, with 6 bases between the two germline ends. The DNA for the CDR3 is TGTGCCAGCAGTTACTCGTCCAGCACTGAAGCTTTCTTT. This translates into CASSYSSSTEAFF.

The gene calls are TRBV28 and TRBJ2-2; tentatively, D is TRBD1 or TRBD2 (5 bases each). Trimming pared 5 bases from V and 1 base from J, leaving 14 bases between. Germline V lookup: CDR1 MDHEN, CDR2 SYDVKM. This CDR3 region has 16 residues. CDR3 sequence: CASSTPGLGNTGELFF. CDR3 in DNA: TGTGCCAGCAGTACCCCGGGGCTAGGGAACACCGGGGAGCTGTTTTTT.

The chain joins TRBV5-6 to TRBJ1-5; 11 nucleotides line up with TRBD1. The CDR3 is 17 residues long. The trim removed 4 bases at V and 3 bases at J, leaving 9 bases unmatched. Germline CDR1 SGHDT, CDR2 YYEEEE. The CDR3, as DNA: TGTGCCAGCAGCGCAACCGGGACAGGGGGGATCAATCAGCCCCAGCATTTT. This gives the protein CASSATGTGGINQPQHF.

The rearrangement uses TRBV2 and TRBJ1-2, with a weak D call TRBD1 (5 bases). Trimming removed 1 base at V and 6 bases at J, with 9 bases between. CDR3 length: 13 residues. Germline CDR1 reads SNHLY; CDR2 reads FYNNEI. In DNA, the CDR3 is TGTGCCAGCAGTGAAGTCGGGGGTCATGGCTACACCTTC. This codes for CASSEVGGHGYTF.

The gene calls are TRBV11-2 and TRBJ2-3; D remains ambiguous. This CDR3 has 14 residues. Germline CDR1 and CDR2: SGHAT and FQNNGV. Trimming took 5 bases from V and 1 from J, leaving 10 bases between them. The CDR3 loop reads CASSPEPRTDTQYF. In DNA form, the CDR3 reads TGTGCCAGCAGCCCCGAGCCCCGCACAGATACGCAGTATTTT. The full variable domain, with the rest looked up from reference TRBV11-2 and TRBJ2-3, is EAGVAQSPRYKIIEKRQSVAFWCNPISGHATLYWYQQILGQGPKLLIQFQNNGVVDDSQLPKDRFSAERLKGVDSTLKIQPAKLEDSAVYLCASSPEPRTDTQYFGPGTRLTVL.